The 7 T cell receptor beta chains below were found in one sample sequenced in a study of low-dose radiotherapy and immunotherapy resistance in tumors (dated by TCRdb to 2021 to 2024). First-strand cDNA was synthesized with Superscript III and a set of TRAV- and TRBV-specific primers, covering both TCRalpha and TCRbeta chains. TCRs were amplified for 20 to 25 PCR cycles with Phusion, using a constant-region primer paired with the adapter attached to the V primers. TCRdb reran the public reads through fastp at Q25 and MiXCR, keeping productive beta chains. Identical CDR3 protein sequences are pooled into one entry, listed with their most common genes and DNA. This sample gives fewer than 20,000 distinct CDR3 sequences in total; over 65% of them show up just once. Clones ranked in the top ten supply roughly an eighth of the sample. The source is a human donor with advanced metastatic prostate, ovarian, gallbladder or colorectal cancer (not recorded which). This table probably holds off-target reads from a library built for another chain.

The V gene is TRBV4-1, the J gene TRBJ2-1, with a tentative D call TRBD2 (6 bases). V was shortened by 5 bases and J by 4 bases, with 15 bases between the two germline ends. Germline-derived CDR1 and CDR2 are MGHRA and YSYEKL. The length of the CDR3 is 15 residues. The DNA of the CDR3 is TGCGCCAGCAGCGCCACCGGGACTTTTTACAATGAGCAGTTCTTC. Translation gives CASSATGTFYNEQFF.

As regards this clonotype: The junction differs from germline at one of its ends, possibly a read error. The gene calls are TRBV2 and TRBJ2-1; no clear D gene. The CDR3 consists of 12 residues. The germline gives CDR1 SNHLY, CDR2 FYNNEI. Here the CDR3 reads CASREIGNEQFF. The CDR3 DNA reads TGTGCCAGCCGTGAAATAGGGAATGAGCAGTTCTTC.

The chain employs TRBV7-8 and TRBJ1-2; TRBD1 agrees at 9 bases. The germline V gene encodes CDR1 SGHVS and CDR2 FQNEAQ. Trimming at V came to 7 bases and at J to 8 bases, leaving 11 bases not matched to a gene. The CDR3 is 14 amino acids. CDR3 sequence (DNA): TGTGCCAGCAACCAAAAGGACAGGGGCGACGGCTACACCTTC. Translating gives CASNQKDRGDGYTF.

This clonotype was counted a single time. This sequence joins TRBV11-1 and TRBJ2-3, with TRBD2 matching 13 bases. The CDR3 is 15 residues long. The V gene end was trimmed by 5 bases and the J gene end by 5 bases; junction bases not matched to a gene: 4. Germline lookup yields CDR1 SGHAT and CDR2 FQDESV (reference sequence). CDR3 bases: TGTGCCAGCAGCACTAGCGGGAGGGCCGGAGATACGCAGTATTTT. It encodes CASSTSGRAGDTQYF.

The rearrangement joins TRBV5-4 to TRBJ1-5, with 10 positions matching TRBD1. Germline V lookup: CDR1 SGHNT, CDR2 YYREEE (reference sequence). There are 17 residues in the CDR3. With 4 bases clipped from V and 1 base from J, the junction kept 8 bases outside the gene matches. The CDR3 nucleotides read TGTGCCAGCAGCCCTACCAGGGGACAGGGGAGCAATCAGCCCCAGCATTTT. It codes for CASSPTRGQGSNQPQHF.

This clonotype has just a few counts. J is TRBJ2-1 and V is TRBV6-1; D may be TRBD1 or TRBD2 (6 bases each). Germline assignment: CDR1 MNHNS and CDR2 SASEGT. Trimming removed 6 bases from V and 5 bases from J, with 17 bases in between. The CDR3 is made up of 15 amino acids. In DNA, the CDR3 is TGTGCCAGCAGGCTTGGGGGGCCGGGGAACAATGAGCAGTTCTTC. This codes for CASRLGGPGNNEQFF.

The J gene is TRBJ1-5, the V gene TRBV2, with TRBD1 as a possible D gene (5 bases). The ends were cut back, 3 bases at V and 6 bases at J, with 9 bases in the middle. The CDR3 covers 13 residues. Per the germline V gene, CDR1 is SNHLY and CDR2 is FYNNEI. CDR3 DNA: TGTGCCAGCAGTGATGGGGGTCCTCAGCCCCAGCATTTT. Protein sequence: CASSDGGPQPQHF.